This TCR beta chain is from a study of blood T cell repertoires in COVID-19. In the authors' workflow: Reference gene primer amplification in the assay estimated nucleated cell counts. Repertoires were generated with immunoSEQ multiplex PCR, while TCRdb's copy carries only in-frame clones and drops some. V, J and clone size were drawn from that table, and D and trimming were deduced from the DNA. The sample contains 650,000 to 800,000 clones, 85% to 90% of which appear only once. This CDR3 comprises 13 residues. V lost 5 bases, J lost 5 bases, and 10 bases lay in between. The V and J genes are TRBV12-3 or TRBV12-4 and TRBJ1-5; possible D gene TRBD1, 6 bases. The specimen sequenced was peripheral blood. The receptor comes from a woman between 18 and 29 years old with acute or convalescent COVID-19. The CDR3 is CASSTTGHQPQHF. In nucleotides, the CDR3 is TGTGCCAGCAGTACGACAGGCCATCAGCCCCAGCATTTT.